This TCR beta chain was documented in a study of shared clonotypes between healthy human individuals. At the level of the study: Each donor's CD4 naive and CD4 memory cells filled three plates apiece, CD8 naive two, and CD8 memory one.

The method was immunoSEQ multiplex PCR; TCRdb's version includes in-frame clones alone and lacks a portion of them. The data hold about 590,000 clones, with 95% observed a single time. The V gene end was trimmed by 5 bases and the J gene end by 7 bases; junction bases not matched to a gene: 7. The CDR3 runs to 14 residues. The germline gives CDR1 SGHAT, CDR2 FQNNGV. General observations from the study: Sampling included only blood; tissue repertoires likely differ.

Terminally differentiated effector memory CD45RA+ cells were excluded from the naive CD8 cells, which were CD45RO-negative and positively selected for CCR7. Free of recent acute infections or vaccinations, the donors were healthy HIV-negative adults. Turning to this clone: Its antigen is unidentified.

The specimen sequenced was naive CD8+ T cells sorted from blood. The chain combines TRBV11-2 with TRBJ1-4, with 7 positions matching TRBD1. The origin of this receptor is a woman in her 30s in good health. The CDR3 sequence: CASSLTGRGEKLFF. DNA of the CDR3: TGTGCCAGCAGCCTGACAGGGAGGGGTGAAAAACTGTTTTTT.